A selection of T cell receptor beta chains follows, all from one sample in a study of molecular identifiers for immune sequencing clone quantification. MiXCR, applied by TCRdb to the PCR reads, yields one record per CDR3 protein. This sample has approximately 36,000 distinct CDR3 sequences, with roughly 18% found just once. Sequencing was performed on naive CD8+ T cells from blood, with Jurkat cell RNA spiked in. The receptors were gathered from a human donor in good health. Some libraries in this study had Jurkat cell RNA spiked in. CDR3s include the opening cysteine and the closing phenylalanine or tryptophan. D genes are given only for firm matches. Size values are once, few and many counts, or a class for expanded clones, and some rows have none.

many	-	TRBV7-9	TRBJ2-2	TGTGCCAGCAGCTTAGGTGGAACGAACACCGGGGAGCTGTTTTTT	CASSLGGTNTGELFF
many	-	TRBV19	TRBJ1-5	TGTGCCAGTAGTATGACAGGAAATCAGCCCCAGCATTTT	CASSMTGNQPQHF
few	-	TRBV7-9	TRBJ1-4	TGTGCCAGCGGCTCCGGACAGCCAACTAATGAAAAACTGTTTTTT	CASGSGQPTNEKLFF
few	-	TRBV7-8	TRBJ2-7	TGTGCCAGCAGCTTAGTTACGGGTCCCTACGAGCAGTACTTC	CASSLVTGPYEQYF
many	TRBD1	TRBV6-2/TRBV6-3	TRBJ1-1	TGTGCCAGCAGTCCGACAGGGTGGACTGAAGCTTTCTTT	CASSPTGWTEAFF
-	-	TRBV5-1	TRBJ2-5	TGCGCCAGCAGCACCTGGATCGCCCAAGAGACCCAGTACTTC	CASSTWIAQETQYF
-	-	TRBV10-3	TRBJ2-4	TGTGCCATCAGTGAGTCGACGGGGGGCGATGACATTCAGTACTTC	CAISESTGGDDIQYF
many	-	TRBV13	TRBJ2-7	TGTGCCAGCAGAATAGGGGGGGGGAGCTCCTACGAGCAGTACTTC	CASRIGGGSSYEQYF
few	-	TRBV28	TRBJ1-2	TGTGCCAGCAGCCCCGGACAGTTTGGGGGTTATGGCTACACCTTC	CASSPGQFGGYGYTF
few	TRBD1	TRBV19	TRBJ1-5	TGTGCCAGTACCCCATCGGACAGGGATCAGCCCCAGCATTTT	CASTPSDRDQPQHF
many	-	TRBV4-3	TRBJ2-3	TGCGCCAGCAGCCAAGAAGGTGTTATTGGCGGTAGCACAGATACGCAGTATTTT	CASSQEGVIGGSTDTQYF
many	-	TRBV5-6	TRBJ1-2	TGTGCCAGCAGCACCACTAGGCAGGAAAGGGGCTACACCTTC	CASSTTRQERGYTF
many	TRBD1	TRBV9	TRBJ1-2	TGTGCCAGCAGCCACCGGGACAGGGTGAATGGCTACACCTTC	CASSHRDRVNGYTF
many	-	TRBV10-3	TRBJ2-2	TGTGCCATCAGTGATTTCCCTCGGGGGAGGAACACCGGGGAGCTGTTTTTT	CAISDFPRGRNTGELFF
many	-	TRBV4-3	TRBJ2-2	TGCGCCAGCAGGGGTCGGGCAGGGGAAAACACCGGGGAGCTGTTTTTT	CASRGRAGENTGELFF
-	-	TRBV7-2	TRBJ1-2	TGTGCCAGCAGCAGCTGGGGGAACAGCTACACCTTC	CASSSWGNSYTF
few	-	TRBV9	TRBJ1-2	TGTGCCAGCAGCCAAGAGAACTATGGCTACACCTTC	CASSQENYGYTF